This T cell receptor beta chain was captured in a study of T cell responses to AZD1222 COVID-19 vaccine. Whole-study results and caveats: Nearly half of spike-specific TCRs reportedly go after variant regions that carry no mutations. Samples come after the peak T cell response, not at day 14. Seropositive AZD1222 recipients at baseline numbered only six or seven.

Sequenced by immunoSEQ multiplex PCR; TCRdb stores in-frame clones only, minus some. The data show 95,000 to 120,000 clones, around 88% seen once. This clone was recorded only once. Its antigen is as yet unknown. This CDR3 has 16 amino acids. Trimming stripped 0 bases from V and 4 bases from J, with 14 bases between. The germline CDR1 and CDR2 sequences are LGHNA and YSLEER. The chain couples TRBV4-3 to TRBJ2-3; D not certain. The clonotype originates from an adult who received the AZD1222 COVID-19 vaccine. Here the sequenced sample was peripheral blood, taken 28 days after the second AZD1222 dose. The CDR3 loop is CASSQDFSSFADTQYF. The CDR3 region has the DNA TGCGCCAGCAGCCAAGATTTCAGTTCGTTCGCAGATACGCAGTATTTT.